Each of the 21 T cell receptor beta chains below was sequenced from the same sample in a study of T-cell reconstitution after alpha-beta-depleted transplantation in children (dated by TCRdb to the mid-2010s). The library was generated by PCR. Sequencer: Illumina HiSeq 2500. TCR libraries were prepared with molecular barcoding, using unique molecular identifiers to normalize TCRbeta repertoire quantification. TCRdb took the public reads, trimmed them with fastp at Q25, ran MiXCR for clone calling and kept in-frame beta chains. Every CDR3 protein is listed once, alongside the most common genes and DNA of its rows. This sample comprises 450,000 to 600,000 distinct CDR3 sequences, less than 35% of them detected only once. The top ten clones comprise approximately 2.3% of the sample. Sequencing used PBMCs from the stem cell graft donor, obtained from the stem cell graft. The receptor set was obtained from a human donor who donated a stem cell graft to a child with aplastic anemia.

The chain carries TRBV9 and TRBJ2-7, with unresolved D. This CDR3 has 13 amino acids. V was pared by 4 bases and J by 6 bases, with 14 bases between. Germline CDR1 is SGDLS and CDR2 is YYNGEE. The CDR3 protein is CASSSLTLGEQYF. CDR3 DNA sequence: TGTGCCAGCAGCTCCCTGACCCTCGGCGAGCAGTACTTC. The full variable domain, its missing parts supplied by reference TRBV9 and TRBJ2-7, is DSGVTQTPKHLITATGQRVTLRCSPRSGDLSVYWYQQSLDQGLQFLIQYYNGEERAKGNILERFSAQQFPDLHSELNLSSLELGDSALYFCASSSLTLGEQYFGPGTRLTVT.

In its sample, this clonotype was seen a few times. This chain links TRBV5-4 with TRBJ2-2, with D perhaps being TRBD1 or TRBD2 (5 bases each). The germline V gene has CDR1 SGHNT and CDR2 YYREEE (reference sequence). The ends were cut back, 4 bases at V and 2 bases at J, with 12 bases in the middle. The CDR3 totals 15 residues. The DNA of the CDR3 is TGTGCCAGCAGCCCGGGACGATCTAACACCGGGGAGCTGTTTTTT. The encoded protein is CASSPGRSNTGELFF.

The V and J genes are TRBV20-1 and TRBJ1-1, with TRBD1 matching 7 bases. V lost 1 base and J lost 1; bases outside the gene matches: 3. Per the germline V gene, CDR1 is DFQATT and CDR2 is SNEGSKA (reference sequence). There are 14 residues in the CDR3. The CDR3 is CSARGDRANTEAFF. The DNA of the CDR3 is TGCAGTGCTAGAGGGGACAGAGCGAACACTGAAGCTTTCTTT.

This clonotype has only a few counts. One junction end disagrees with the germline gene, perhaps due to a read error. V gene TRBV5-1 combines with J gene TRBJ2-3, with D unclear. Per germline, CDR1 SGHRS and CDR2 YFSETQ. There are 12 residues in the CDR3. This CDR3 is CASRLVGDTQYF. The DNA for the CDR3 is TGCGCCAGCAGATTGGTGGGGGATACGCAGTATTTT.

This sequence joins TRBV20-1 and TRBJ1-6, with D unclear. CDR1 and CDR2 from the germline V gene are DFQATT and SNEGSKA (reference sequence). This CDR3 region has 14 residues. Trimming took off 6 bases at V and 5 bases at J, with 14 bases between the two ends. CDR3 DNA: TGCAGTGCCTCAGCGGGATCAAATAATTCACCCCTCCACTTT. Protein sequence: CSASAGSNNSPLHF.

The rearrangement joins TRBV5-4 to TRBJ1-3; 7 nucleotides align to TRBD1. The CDR3 runs 16 residues. Looked up from germline, CDR1 is SGHNT and CDR2 is YYREEE (reference sequence). After removal of 3 bases from V and 3 bases from J, the junction contained 9 bases not matched to a gene. CDR3 region: CASSYRQGLSGNTIYF. The DNA of the CDR3 is TGTGCCAGCAGCTACAGACAGGGCTTAAGTGGAAACACCATATATTTT. The complete variable domain, with remaining parts taken from reference TRBV5-4 and TRBJ1-3, reads ETGVTQSPTHLIKTRGQQVTLRCSSQSGHNTVSWYQQALGQGPQFIFQYYREEENGRGNFPPRFSGLQFPNYSSELNVNALELDDSALYLCASSYRQGLSGNTIYFGEGSWLTVV.

The rearrangement joins TRBV12-3 or TRBV12-4 to TRBJ2-2, with unresolved D. Trimming removed 6 bases from V and 9 bases from J, with 14 bases in between. This CDR3 comprises 13 residues. CDR3 in amino acids: CASSLGGNRELFF. In DNA, the CDR3 is TGTGCCAGCAGCCTGGGTGGGAACAGGGAGCTGTTTTTT.

This clonotype has more than one count but fewer than ten. DNA of the CDR3: TGTGCCAGCAGCCAAAGGCTAGCGAAGGACATTCAGTACTTC. Encoded protein: CASSQRLAKDIQYF. V usage is TRBV3-1 and J usage is TRBJ2-4; maybe TRBD2 (6 bases). CDR3 length: 14 residues. The ends were cut back, 2 bases at V and 8 bases at J, with 13 bases in the middle. Germline-derived CDR1 and CDR2 are LGHDT and YNNKEL (reference sequence).

The chain joins TRBV12-3 or TRBV12-4 to TRBJ2-2, with D hard to call. The CDR3 runs to 14 residues. Trimming shortened V by 2 bases and J by 4 bases, and 8 bases separated the two germline ends. The CDR3 loop reads CASSLSSVTGELFF. The CDR3 DNA follows: TGTGCCAGCAGTTTATCGTCGGTCACCGGGGAGCTGTTTTTT.

This clonotype has more than one count but fewer than ten. V gene TRBV7-9 combines with J gene TRBJ1-1; no definite D call. Deletions cut 2 bases from V and 1 base from J, with 8 bases between. Germline CDR1 is SEHNR and CDR2 is FQNEAQ (reference sequence). The CDR3 contains 14 residues. This CDR3 reads CASSLSYSNTEAFF. The DNA for the CDR3 is TGTGCCAGCAGCTTAAGTTACTCGAACACTGAAGCTTTCTTT.

This chain links TRBV5-5 with TRBJ1-2; the D is unclear. V was pared by 1 base and J by 2 bases, with 9 bases between. Germline V CDR1 and CDR2: SGHKS, YYEKEE (reference sequence). The CDR3 covers 14 residues. The CDR3 region has the DNA TGTGCCAGCAGCTTGTGGGAGAACAACTATGGCTACACCTTC. Its translation is CASSLWENNYGYTF.

This clonotype occurred a few times. The J gene is TRBJ1-3, the V gene TRBV20-1; no definite D call. Trimming stripped 0 bases from V and 1 base from J, with 10 bases between. Germline CDR1 is DFQATT and CDR2 is SNEGSKA (reference sequence). The CDR3 has 15 residues. DNA of the CDR3: TGCAGTGCTAGAGATGGTCGGGCATCTGGAAACACCATATATTTT. Translated, it gives CSARDGRASGNTIYF.

V gene TRBV15 combines with J gene TRBJ1-4; no definite D call. This CDR3 is built from 16 residues. From germline, CDR1 is LNHNV and CDR2 YYDKDF (reference sequence). Trimming cost V 1 base and J 0 bases, with 9 bases left between them. CDR3 DNA: TGTGCCACCAGCAGAGTGTCAGTAGCAACTAATGAAAAACTGTTTTTT. It codes for CATSRVSVATNEKLFF.

The table lists this clonotype with a few counts. The chain recombines TRBV27 with TRBJ2-7; D is uncertain. The CDR3 runs to 14 residues. The germline V gene has CDR1 MNHEY and CDR2 SMNVEV (reference sequence). V was clipped by 3 bases and J by 7 bases, with 16 bases between them. The CDR3 DNA follows: TGTGCCAGCAGTTTTCGGCTGGATGGGGAAGAGCAGTACTTC. Translation gives CASSFRLDGEEQYF.

This clonotype was counted only a few times. The chain carries TRBV7-3 and TRBJ2-1, with 8 bases aligning to TRBD2. V lost 5 bases and J lost 9; bases outside the gene matches: 15. The CDR3 is 16 amino acids. Germline loops: CDR1 SGHTA, CDR2 FQGTGA. This CDR3 reads CASSPYAGLVLSEQFF. Written as DNA, the CDR3 is TGTGCCAGCAGCCCCTATGCGGGACTAGTACTTTCTGAGCAGTTCTTC.

For the CDR3, the DNA is TGTGCCCTAAGGACGGGAGGGCAAGAGACCCAGTACTTC. It is translated as CALRTGGQETQYF. The chain joins TRBV6-2 or TRBV6-3 to TRBJ2-5; TRBD2 matches at 8 bases. Germline lookup yields CDR1 MNHEY and CDR2 SVGEGT. CDR3 length: 13 amino acids. After removal of 11 bases from V and 2 bases from J, the junction contained 7 bases not matched to a gene.

This clonotype was seen just once. The chain joins TRBV20-1 to TRBJ2-4; 11 positions match TRBD2. This CDR3 has 16 amino acids. Per germline, CDR1 DFQATT and CDR2 SNEGSKA (reference sequence). Losses at the gene ends were 1 base for V and 8 bases for J; bases not matched to a gene: 10. The CDR3 protein is CSARGVAGGLGYIQYF. The DNA of the CDR3 is TGCAGTGCTAGAGGTGTAGCGGGAGGGCTTGGATACATTCAGTACTTC.

The CDR3 region is CASSQELAGNYGYTF. CDR3 nucleotide sequence: TGCGCCAGCAGCCAAGAACTGGCAGGGAACTATGGCTACACCTTC. The chain employs TRBV4-3 and TRBJ1-2, with a tentative D call TRBD1 (5 bases). The V gene lost 0 bases and the J gene lost 2 bases, with 10 bases spanning the gap. Per germline, CDR1 LGHNA and CDR2 YSLEER. The CDR3 is 15 residues long.

The table lists this clonotype with many counts. The chain uses TRBV12-3 or TRBV12-4 and TRBJ2-5; 10 nucleotides agree with TRBD1. The CDR3 totals 14 residues. Trimming removed 3 bases from V and 4 bases from J; junction bases left unmatched: 2. The CDR3 is CASSLRTGGETQYF. The CDR3 bases are TGTGCCAGCAGTTTGCGGACAGGGGGAGAGACCCAGTACTTC.

The sample holds a few counts of this clonotype. This chain joins TRBV7-2 and TRBJ2-5; TRBD1 agrees at 8 bases. From germline, CDR1 is SGHTA and CDR2 FQGNSA. The V gene end was trimmed by 3 bases and the J gene end by 1 base; junction bases not matched to a gene: 7. CDR3 size: 16 residues. CDR3: CASSFGQGLLQETQYF. Here the CDR3 DNA reads TGTGCCAGCAGCTTTGGACAGGGTTTACTCCAAGAGACCCAGTACTTC.

This clonotype has a single count. The chain recombines TRBV7-2 with TRBJ2-5, with D unclear. This CDR3 spans 14 amino acids. Trimming stripped 5 bases from V and 4 bases from J, with 14 bases between. The germline V gene has CDR1 SGHTA and CDR2 FQGNSA. The CDR3 protein is CASSPLRSGETQYF. The CDR3 DNA follows: TGTGCCAGCAGCCCATTGCGCAGTGGAGAGACCCAGTACTTC.